This entry lists 13 T cell receptor beta chains sequenced from one sample in a study of cytomegalovirus exposure and HLA in healthy donors. PCR used 60 Vbeta primers and 13 Jbeta primers. TCRdb's copy holds only in-frame clones and misses some; the assay was immunoSEQ multiplex PCR. Of around 200,000 clones listed, roughly 85% were seen once; the top ten hold around 1.7%. Sequencing was done on a sample of PBMCs. The receptors here all came from a man aged 18 to 30 in good health and CMV-seronegative.

The rearrangement uses TRBV13 and TRBJ2-7; 12 bases are a match to TRBD2. The CDR3 totals 18 residues. The junction had 9 bases not matched to a gene; V was cut back by 3 bases and J by 0 bases. CDR1 and CDR2 (germline): PRHDT, FYEKMQ (reference sequence). CDR3 sequence reads: CASSFSGLAGLVSYEQYF. The CDR3 nucleotides read TGTGCCAGCAGCTTTTCGGGACTAGCGGGCCTAGTCTCCTACGAGCAGTACTTC.

This chain connects TRBV7-2 to TRBJ1-5, with D unclear. This CDR3 region has 15 residues. Trimming cost V 4 bases and J 5 bases, with 15 bases left between them. Germline lookup yields CDR1 SGHTA and CDR2 FQGNSA. The chain's CDR3 is CASSWAVEPHQPQHF. The DNA of the CDR3 is TGTGCCAGCAGCTGGGCCGTTGAACCACATCAGCCCCAGCATTTT.

The rearrangement uses TRBV30 and TRBJ1-2; a weak D match, TRBD1 (5 bases). CDR1 is GTSNPN, CDR2 SVGIG, per germline (reference sequence). The CDR3 totals 15 residues. V was pared by 3 bases and J by 4 bases, with 18 bases between. CDR3 region: CAWRRQLESLYGYTF. The CDR3 DNA reads as TGTGCCTGGAGGAGACAGCTAGAATCGCTCTATGGCTACACCTTC.

The chain has TRBV19 and TRBJ1-5; D call uncertain. There are 16 residues in the CDR3. Germline CDR1 is LNHDA and CDR2 is SQIVND (reference sequence). V lost 3 bases, J lost 0 bases, and 12 bases lay in between. CDR3 in amino acids: CASSIDRGYSNQPQHF. For the CDR3, the DNA is TGTGCCAGTAGTATTGATCGGGGTTATAGCAATCAGCCCCAGCATTTT. The full variable domain, rest sourced from reference TRBV19 and TRBJ1-5, is DGGITQSPKYLFRKEGQNVTLSCEQNLNHDAMYWYRQDPGQGLRLIYYSQIVNDFQKGDIAEGYSVSREKKESFPLTVTSAQKNPTAFYLCASSIDRGYSNQPQHFGDGTRLSIL.

This clone has just one count. The chain links TRBV6-6 to TRBJ1-5; D is uncertain. The CDR3 runs 13 residues. In germline, CDR1 is MNHNY, CDR2 SVGAGI (reference sequence). V dropped 4 bases and J dropped 6 bases, with 10 bases sitting between them. DNA for the CDR3: TGTGCCAGCAGTTCCGTCAGAGGTCAGCCCCAGCATTTT. This gives the protein CASSSVRGQPQHF.

The chain has TRBV14 and TRBJ2-1; D is perhaps TRBD2 (5 bases). Trimming left V 1 base short and J 3 bases short, with 19 bases between. CDR3 length equals 18 residues. Germline lookup yields CDR1 SGHDN and CDR2 FVKESK. CDR3 nucleotide sequence: TGTGCCAGCAGCCAAGCGGGGATAGCCCTAACCGGCTACAATGAGCAGTTCTTC. Its protein product is CASSQAGIALTGYNEQFF.

Of note for this clone: Mismatch with germline at one junction end may stem from a read error. This chain uses TRBV4-3 with TRBJ2-7; no definite D call. Germline assignment: CDR1 LGHNA and CDR2 YSLEER. The CDR3 totals 13 residues. The CDR3 sequence is CTSSQNTSYEQYF. As DNA, the CDR3 is TGCACCAGCAGCCAAAACACAAGCTACGAGCAGTACTTC.

This chain connects TRBV5-6 to TRBJ1-1; TRBD1 matches 8 bases. This CDR3 has 16 amino acids. Trimming at V came to 4 bases and at J to 0 bases, leaving 8 bases not matched to a gene. Germline CDR1 is SGHDT and CDR2 is YYEEEE. The CDR3 loop reads CASSPNPTGVNTEAFF. CDR3 nucleotides: TGTGCCAGCAGCCCGAACCCGACAGGGGTGAACACTGAAGCTTTCTTT.

The DNA of the CDR3 is TGTGCCAGTAGTATTACCGACGGGTCTGGTTCCTACGAGCAGTACTTC. It is translated as CASSITDGSGSYEQYF. The chain carries TRBV19 and TRBJ2-7, with D uncertain. The CDR3 spans 16 residues. With 3 bases removed from V and 1 base from J, the gap between germline ends came to 16 bases. CDR1 is LNHDA and CDR2 is SQIVND in the germline V gene (reference sequence).

The J gene is TRBJ1-1, the V gene TRBV28; D is uncertain. Per the germline V gene, CDR1 is MDHEN and CDR2 is SYDVKM. Trimming left V 4 bases short and J 11 bases short, with 20 bases between. The CDR3 totals 14 residues. DNA for the CDR3: TGTGCCAGCAGTTCCTCCCAACTAGCCTTCGTTGCTTTCTTT. Translated: CASSSSQLAFVAFF.

The chain has TRBV20-1 and TRBJ2-5; TRBD1 is a possible D gene (6 bases). The CDR3 covers 11 residues. V was pared by 5 bases and J by 4 bases, with 8 bases between. Germline CDR1 and CDR2: DFQATT and SNEGSKA (reference sequence). The DNA for the CDR3 is TGCAGTGCTGACAGGCTAGAGACCCAGTACTTC. Translation gives CSADRLETQYF.

The gene calls are TRBV5-6 and TRBJ1-1, with TRBD1 matching over 8 bases. Germline values: CDR1 SGHDT, CDR2 YYEEEE. The CDR3 is made up of 14 amino acids. V was pared by 2 bases and J by 5 bases, with 5 bases of the junction left unmatched. The CDR3 sequence: CASSFGQGLTEAFF. CDR3 DNA sequence: TGTGCCAGCAGCTTCGGACAGGGATTGACTGAAGCTTTCTTT.

This rearrangement joins TRBV30 to TRBJ2-7; 7 bases agree with TRBD2. The CDR3 length is 11 residues. CDR1 is GTSNPN and CDR2 is SVGIG in the germline V gene (reference sequence). CDR3 sequence (DNA): TGTGCAACCTACGGGAGGACCGAGCAGTACTTC. Its translation is CATYGRTEQYF.